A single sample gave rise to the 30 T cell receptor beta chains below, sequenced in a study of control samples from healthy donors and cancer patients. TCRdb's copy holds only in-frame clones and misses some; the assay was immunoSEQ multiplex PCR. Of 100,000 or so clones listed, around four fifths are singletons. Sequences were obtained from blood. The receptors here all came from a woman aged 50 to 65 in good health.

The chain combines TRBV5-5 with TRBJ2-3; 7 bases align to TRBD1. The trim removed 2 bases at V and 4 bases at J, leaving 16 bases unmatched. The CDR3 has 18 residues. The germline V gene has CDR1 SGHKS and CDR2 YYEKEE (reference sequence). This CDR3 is CASSFLRLDRVIADTQYF. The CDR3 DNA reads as TGTGCCAGCAGCTTCCTGAGATTAGACAGGGTCATTGCAGATACGCAGTATTTT.

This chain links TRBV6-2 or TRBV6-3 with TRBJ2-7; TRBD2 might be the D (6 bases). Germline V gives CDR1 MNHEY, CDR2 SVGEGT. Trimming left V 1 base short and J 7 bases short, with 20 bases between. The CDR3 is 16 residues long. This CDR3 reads CASSYWLERVAREQYF. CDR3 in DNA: TGTGCCAGCAGTTACTGGTTGGAGCGGGTGGCCCGGGAGCAGTACTTC.

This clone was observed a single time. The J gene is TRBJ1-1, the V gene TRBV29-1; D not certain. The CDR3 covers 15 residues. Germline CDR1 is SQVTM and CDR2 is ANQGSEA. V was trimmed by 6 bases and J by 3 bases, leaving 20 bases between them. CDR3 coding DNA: TGCAGCGTCCCCGCGGCAGGCTTCGAAGACACTGAAGCTTTCTTT. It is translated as CSVPAAGFEDTEAFF.

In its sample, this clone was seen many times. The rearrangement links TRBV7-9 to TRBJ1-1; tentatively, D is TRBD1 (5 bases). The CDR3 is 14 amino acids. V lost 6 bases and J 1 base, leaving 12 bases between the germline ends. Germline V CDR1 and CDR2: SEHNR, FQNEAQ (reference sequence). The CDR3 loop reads CASRPRDANTEAFF. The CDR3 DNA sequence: TGTGCCAGCAGGCCCCGGGACGCGAACACTGAAGCTTTCTTT.

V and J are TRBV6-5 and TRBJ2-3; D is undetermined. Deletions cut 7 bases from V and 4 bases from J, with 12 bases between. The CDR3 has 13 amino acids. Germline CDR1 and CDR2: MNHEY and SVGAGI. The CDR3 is CASNRPKSDTQYF. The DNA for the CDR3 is TGTGCCAGCAACCGACCGAAGTCAGATACGCAGTATTTT.

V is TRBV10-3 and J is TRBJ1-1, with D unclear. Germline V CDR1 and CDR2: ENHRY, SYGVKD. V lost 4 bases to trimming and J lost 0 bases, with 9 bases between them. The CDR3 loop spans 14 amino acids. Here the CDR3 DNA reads TGTGCCATCAGTGTCAGGAAGGTGAACACTGAAGCTTTCTTT. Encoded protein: CAISVRKVNTEAFF.

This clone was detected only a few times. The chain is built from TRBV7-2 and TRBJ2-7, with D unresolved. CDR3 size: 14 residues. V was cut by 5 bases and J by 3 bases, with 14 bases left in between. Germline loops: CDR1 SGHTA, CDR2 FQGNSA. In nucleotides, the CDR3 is TGTGCCAGCAGCCCTCGTGACTCACGCTACGAGCAGTACTTC. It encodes CASSPRDSRYEQYF. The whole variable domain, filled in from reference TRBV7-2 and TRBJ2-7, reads GAGVSQSPSNKVTEKGKDVELRCDPISGHTALYWYRQSLGQGLEFLIYFQGNSAPDKSGLPSDRFSAERTGGSVSTLTIQRTQQEDSAVYLCASSPRDSRYEQYFGPGTRLTVT.

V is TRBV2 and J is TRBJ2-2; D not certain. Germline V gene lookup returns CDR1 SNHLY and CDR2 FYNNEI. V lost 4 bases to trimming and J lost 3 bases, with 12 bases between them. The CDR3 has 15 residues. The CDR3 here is CASSVSTIDTGELFF. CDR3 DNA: TGTGCCAGCAGTGTATCGACAATCGACACCGGGGAGCTGTTTTTT.

In nucleotides, the CDR3 is TGTGCCAGCAGCGTTGATCAGGGAGGGGGCACTGAAGCTTTCTTT. It encodes CASSVDQGGGTEAFF. The V gene is TRBV9, the J gene TRBJ1-1; D is perhaps TRBD1 (6 bases). Trimming cost V 2 bases and J 4 bases, with 15 bases left between them. The germline gives CDR1 SGDLS, CDR2 YYNGEE. This CDR3 comprises 15 residues.

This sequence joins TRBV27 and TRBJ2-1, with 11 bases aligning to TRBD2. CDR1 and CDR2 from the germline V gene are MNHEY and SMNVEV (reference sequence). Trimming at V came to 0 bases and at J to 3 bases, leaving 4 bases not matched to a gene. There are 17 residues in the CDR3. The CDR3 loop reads CASSLSLAGGGYNEQFF. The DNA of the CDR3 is TGTGCCAGCAGTTTATCTCTAGCGGGGGGAGGCTACAATGAGCAGTTCTTC.

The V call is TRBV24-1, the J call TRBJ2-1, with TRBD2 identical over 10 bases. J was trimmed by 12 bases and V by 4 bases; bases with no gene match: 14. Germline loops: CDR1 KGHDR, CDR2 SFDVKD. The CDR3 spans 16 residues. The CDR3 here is CATSELAGAGSRGQFF. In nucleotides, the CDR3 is TGTGCCACCAGTGAGCTAGCGGGAGCGGGATCAAGGGGGCAGTTCTTC.

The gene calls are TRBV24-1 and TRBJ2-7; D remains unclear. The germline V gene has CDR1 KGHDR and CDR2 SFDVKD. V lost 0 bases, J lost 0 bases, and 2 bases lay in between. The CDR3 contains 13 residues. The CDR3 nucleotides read TGTGCCACCAGTGATTTGAACTCCTACGAGCAGTACTTC. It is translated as CATSDLNSYEQYF.

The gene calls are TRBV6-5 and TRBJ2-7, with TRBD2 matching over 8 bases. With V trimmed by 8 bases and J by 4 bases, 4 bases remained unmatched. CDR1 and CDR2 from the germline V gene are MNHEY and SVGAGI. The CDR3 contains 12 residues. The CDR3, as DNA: TGTGCCAGCCGGCGGGGGGATTACGAGCAGTACTTC. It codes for CASRRGDYEQYF.

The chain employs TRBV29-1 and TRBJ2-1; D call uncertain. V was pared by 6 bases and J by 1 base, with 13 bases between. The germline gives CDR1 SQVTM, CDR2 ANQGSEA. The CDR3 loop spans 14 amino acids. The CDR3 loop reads CSVGHDISYNEQFF. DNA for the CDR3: TGCAGCGTGGGCCATGATATTTCCTACAATGAGCAGTTCTTC.

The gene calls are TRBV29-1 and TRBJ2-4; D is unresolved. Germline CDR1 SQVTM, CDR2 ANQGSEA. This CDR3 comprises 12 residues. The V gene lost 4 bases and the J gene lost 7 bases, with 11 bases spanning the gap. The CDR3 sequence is CSVGTLSNIQYF. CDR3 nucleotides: TGCAGCGTTGGAACCCTATCGAACATTCAGTACTTC.

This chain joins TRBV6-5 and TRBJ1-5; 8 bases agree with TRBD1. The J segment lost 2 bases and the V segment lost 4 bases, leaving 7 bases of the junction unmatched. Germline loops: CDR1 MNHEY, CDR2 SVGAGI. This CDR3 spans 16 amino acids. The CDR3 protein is CASSSYPDRGNQPQHF. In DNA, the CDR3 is TGTGCCAGCAGTTCCTACCCGGACAGGGGCAATCAGCCCCAGCATTTT.

DNA for the CDR3: TGTGCCACAGGGTTTACTGAAGCTTTCTTT. It encodes CATGFTEAFF. V usage is TRBV19 and J usage is TRBJ1-1; possibly TRBD1 for D (5 bases). CDR1 is LNHDA, CDR2 SQIVND, per germline (reference sequence). The CDR3 sequence is 10 residues long. Trimming removed 10 bases at V and 5 bases at J, with 8 bases between. The whole variable domain, filled in from reference TRBV19 and TRBJ1-1, reads DGGITQSPKYLFRKEGQNVTLSCEQNLNHDAMYWYRQDPGQGLRLIYYSQIVNDFQKGDIAEGYSVSREKKESFPLTVTSAQKNPTAFYLCATGFTEAFFGQGTRLTVV.

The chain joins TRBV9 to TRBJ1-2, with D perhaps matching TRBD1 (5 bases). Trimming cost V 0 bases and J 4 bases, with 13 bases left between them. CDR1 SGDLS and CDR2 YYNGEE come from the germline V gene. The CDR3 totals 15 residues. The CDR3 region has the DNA TGTGCCAGCAGCGTAGCTCCAGACAGAGTCTATGGCTACACCTTC. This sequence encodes CASSVAPDRVYGYTF.

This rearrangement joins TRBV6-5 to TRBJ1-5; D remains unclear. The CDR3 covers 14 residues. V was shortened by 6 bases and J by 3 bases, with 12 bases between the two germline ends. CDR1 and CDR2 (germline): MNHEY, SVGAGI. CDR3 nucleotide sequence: TGTGCCAGCAGGGAGGCGGGAGTCAATCAGCCCCAGCATTTT. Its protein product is CASREAGVNQPQHF.

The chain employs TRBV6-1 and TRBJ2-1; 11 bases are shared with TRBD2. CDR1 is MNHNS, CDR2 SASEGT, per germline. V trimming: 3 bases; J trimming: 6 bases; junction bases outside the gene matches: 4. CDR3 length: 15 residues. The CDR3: CASSDAGTSGNEQFF. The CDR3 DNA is TGTGCCAGCAGTGACGCCGGGACTAGCGGCAATGAGCAGTTCTTC.

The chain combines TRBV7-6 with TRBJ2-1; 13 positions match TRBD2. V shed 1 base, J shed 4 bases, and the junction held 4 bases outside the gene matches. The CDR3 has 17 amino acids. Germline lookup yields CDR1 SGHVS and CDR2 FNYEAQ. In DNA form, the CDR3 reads TGTGCCAGCAGCTTAGGGACTAGCGGGAGCAGGTACAATGAGCAGTTCTTC. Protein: CASSLGTSGSRYNEQFF.

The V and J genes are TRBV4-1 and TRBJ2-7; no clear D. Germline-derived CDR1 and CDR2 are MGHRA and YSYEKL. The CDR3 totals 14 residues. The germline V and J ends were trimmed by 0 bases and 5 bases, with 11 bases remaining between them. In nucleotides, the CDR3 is TGCGCCAGCAGCCAAGACGGAATTCGGGACGAGCAGTACTTC. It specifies CASSQDGIRDEQYF.

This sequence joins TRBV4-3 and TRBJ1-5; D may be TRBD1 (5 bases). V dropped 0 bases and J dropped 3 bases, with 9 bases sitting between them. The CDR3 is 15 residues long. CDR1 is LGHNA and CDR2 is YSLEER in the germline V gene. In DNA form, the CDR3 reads TGCGCCAGCAGCCAAGATTGGGGCTACAATCAGCCCCAGCATTTT. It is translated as CASSQDWGYNQPQHF.

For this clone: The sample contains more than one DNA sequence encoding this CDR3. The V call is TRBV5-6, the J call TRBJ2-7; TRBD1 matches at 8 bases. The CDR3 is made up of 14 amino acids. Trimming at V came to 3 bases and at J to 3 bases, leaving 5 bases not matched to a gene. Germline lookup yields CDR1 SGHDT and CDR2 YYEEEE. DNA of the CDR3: TGTGCCAGCAGCTCGAACAGGGGGTTCTACGAGCAGTACTTC. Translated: CASSSNRGFYEQYF.

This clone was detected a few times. CDR3 sequence: CASSLASAGRYYEQYF. CDR3 in DNA: TGTGCCAGCAGCTTAGCGTCGGCGGGAAGGTACTACGAGCAGTACTTC. V usage is TRBV7-2 and J usage is TRBJ2-7, with D tentatively TRBD2 (6 bases). Germline V gives CDR1 SGHTA, CDR2 FQGNSA. This CDR3 contains 16 residues. Trimming removed 0 bases at V and 3 bases at J, with 15 bases between. Full variable domain (missing parts from reference TRBV7-2 and TRBJ2-7): GAGVSQSPSNKVTEKGKDVELRCDPISGHTALYWYRQSLGQGLEFLIYFQGNSAPDKSGLPSDRFSAERTGGSVSTLTIQRTQQEDSAVYLCASSLASAGRYYEQYFGPGTRLTVT.

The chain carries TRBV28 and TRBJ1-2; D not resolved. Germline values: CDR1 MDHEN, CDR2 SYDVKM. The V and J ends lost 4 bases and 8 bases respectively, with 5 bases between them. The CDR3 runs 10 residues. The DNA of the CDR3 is TGTGCCAGCAGTTCGGTGGGCTACACCTTC. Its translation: CASSSVGYTF.

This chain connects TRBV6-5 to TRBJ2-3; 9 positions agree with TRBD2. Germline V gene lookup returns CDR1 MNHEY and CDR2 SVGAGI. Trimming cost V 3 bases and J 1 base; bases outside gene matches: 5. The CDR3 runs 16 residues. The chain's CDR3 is CASSYLSSGGTDTQYF. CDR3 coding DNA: TGTGCCAGCAGTTATTTATCTAGCGGGGGCACAGATACGCAGTATTTT.

As DNA, the CDR3 is TGTGCCAGCTCGTGGGCGGGAGGAGGGGATACGCAGTATTTT. Its translation: CASSWAGGGDTQYF. The chain combines TRBV3-1 (or the pseudogene TRBV3-2) with TRBJ2-3, with 8 bases matching TRBD2. The CDR3 consists of 14 residues. V was pared by 8 bases and J by 6 bases, with 10 bases of the junction left unmatched. CDR1 and CDR2 (germline): LGHDT, YNNKEL (reference sequence).

DNA for the CDR3: TGTGCCAGTAGTAGTAGAGGGTCGCCTGGCGAGCAGTACTTC. Its translation: CASSSRGSPGEQYF. The chain is built from TRBV19 and TRBJ2-7; a possible D gene is TRBD2 (5 bases). Between the trimmed V and J ends, which lost 4 bases and 6 bases, there was a span of 16 bases. This CDR3 has 14 residues. CDR1 is LNHDA, CDR2 SQIVND, per germline (reference sequence).

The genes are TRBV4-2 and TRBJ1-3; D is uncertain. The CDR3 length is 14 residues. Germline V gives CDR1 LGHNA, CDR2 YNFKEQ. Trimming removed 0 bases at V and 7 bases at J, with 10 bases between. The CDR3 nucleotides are TGTGCCAGCAGCCAAGAACGTTTATGGAACACCATATATTTT. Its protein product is CASSQERLWNTIYF.